This T cell receptor (beta chain) comes out of a study of identical twins. Study results and caveats: In monozygotic twins, models underestimated the sharing of out-of-frame TCR alpha. Those out-of-frame alpha sequences shared by twins showed an excess of low generation probability. Conclusions were based on cross-sectional statistical analysis, without following the same donors.

As concerns this clonotype: Antigen: not known.

Template switching, a step in the protocol, added a universal primer site, and cDNA carried unique molecular identifiers. TCRdb re-analysed the 5' RACE reads in MiXCR, keeping a single row per CDR3 protein. The sample consists of 1.5 million to 2 million distinct CDR3 sequences, more than 30% of them appearing once. J gave up 4 bases and V 8 bases, and 3 bases lay outside the gene matches. The germline V gene has CDR1 ENHRY and CDR2 SYGVKD. CDR3 length: 12 residues. This receptor was identified in a newborn girl in good health. The sample taken for sequencing was cord blood. The chain combines TRBV10-3 with TRBJ1-1; 8 bases are shared with TRBD1. CDR3 loop: CAIQTGGTEAFF. The DNA of the CDR3 is TGTGCCATCCAAACAGGGGGCACTGAAGCTTTCTTT.